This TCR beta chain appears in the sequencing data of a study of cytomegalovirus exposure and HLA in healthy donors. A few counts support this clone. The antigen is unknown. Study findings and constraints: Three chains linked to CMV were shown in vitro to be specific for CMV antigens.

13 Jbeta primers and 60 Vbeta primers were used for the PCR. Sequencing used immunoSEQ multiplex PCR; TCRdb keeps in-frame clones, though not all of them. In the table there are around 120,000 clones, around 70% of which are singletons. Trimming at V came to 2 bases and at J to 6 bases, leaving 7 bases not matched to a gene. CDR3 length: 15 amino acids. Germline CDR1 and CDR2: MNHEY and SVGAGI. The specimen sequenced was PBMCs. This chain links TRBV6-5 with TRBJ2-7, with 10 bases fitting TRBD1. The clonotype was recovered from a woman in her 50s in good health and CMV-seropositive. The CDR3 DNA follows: TGTGCCAGCAGTTACGGGTCCGGGACAGGGGTCGAGCAGTACTTC. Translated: CASSYGSGTGVEQYF.